One sample yielded the 24 T cell receptor beta chains listed below, sequenced in a study of blood T cell repertoires in COVID-19. Clones were read by immunoSEQ multiplex PCR, and TCRdb kept only the in-frame ones, dropping some. The sample contains 70,000 or so clones, 85% to 90% of which appear only once. Sequenced material: peripheral blood. All receptors come from a man in his forties or fifties with acute or convalescent COVID-19.

V and J are TRBV18 and TRBJ2-5; TRBD2 is a possible D gene (5 bases). Germline assignment: CDR1 KGHSH and CDR2 LQKENI. Trimming stripped 3 bases from V and 3 bases from J, with 11 bases between. The CDR3 loop spans 14 amino acids. This CDR3 is CASSPRTREETQYF. The CDR3 DNA follows: TGTGCCAGCTCACCGCGAACTAGAGAAGAGACCCAGTACTTC.

The rearrangement links TRBV11-2 to TRBJ1-2; 7 bases fit TRBD1. Trimming took 1 base from V and 5 from J; bases not matched to a gene: 4. The CDR3 runs to 14 residues. Germline V gene sequence: CDR1 SGHAT, CDR2 FQNNGV. Written as DNA, the CDR3 is TGTGCCAGCAGCTTAGGGCAGGGGGAGTATGGCTACACCTTC. This sequence encodes CASSLGQGEYGYTF.

V and J are TRBV13 and TRBJ2-1, with a tentative D call TRBD1 (6 bases). Per germline, CDR1 PRHDT and CDR2 FYEKMQ (reference sequence). This CDR3 spans 22 amino acids. Trimming shortened V by 4 bases and J by 3 bases, and 34 bases separated the two germline ends. This chain's CDR3 is CASSSLSRAGAVSLTFYNEQFF. The CDR3 DNA is TGTGCCAGCAGCTCTCTTTCCCGGGCAGGGGCTGTAAGCCTAACTTTCTACAATGAGCAGTTCTTC.

This rearrangement joins TRBV11-3 to TRBJ2-1, with a weak D call TRBD2 (6 bases). The CDR3 loop spans 15 amino acids. V lost 4 bases and J 6 bases, leaving 16 bases between the germline ends. The germline gives CDR1 SGHNT, CDR2 YENEEA. CDR3 in DNA: TGTGCCAGCAGCTCCGCCCACCAGGGAGGCAATGAGCAGTTCTTC. This gives the protein CASSSAHQGGNEQFF.

The rearrangement links TRBV10-3 to TRBJ1-5, with D possibly being TRBD1 (6 bases). CDR3 length: 14 amino acids. Trimming removed 6 bases from V and 6 bases from J, with 15 bases in between. Germline V gives CDR1 ENHRY, CDR2 SYGVKD. Written as DNA, the CDR3 is TGTGCCATCAGCCAAAACAGGGATGGTCAGCCCCAGCATTTT. Amino acid sequence: CAISQNRDGQPQHF.

This clone was observed a single time. The rearrangement joins TRBV5-1 to TRBJ2-2; 8 bases line up with TRBD1. This CDR3 has 14 residues. CDR1 and CDR2 (germline): SGHRS, YFSETQ. J was trimmed by 5 bases and V by 4 bases; bases with no gene match: 4. The CDR3 DNA is TGCGCCAGCAGCATCGGACAGGGAACCGGGGAGCTGTTTTTT. This translates into CASSIGQGTGELFF.

Here the CDR3 DNA reads TGTGCCAGCAGCCAGGACACCCTGCAGGGCGATACGCAGTATTTT. Amino acids: CASSQDTLQGDTQYF. The chain uses TRBV11-3 and TRBJ2-3, with D possibly matching TRBD1 (5 bases). Germline assignment: CDR1 SGHNT and CDR2 YENEEA. V gave up 5 bases and J gave up 6 bases, with 18 bases separating them. CDR3 size: 15 residues. The complete variable domain, with remaining parts taken from reference TRBV11-3 and TRBJ2-3, reads EAGVVQSPRYKIIEKKQPVAFWCNPISGHNTLYWYLQNLGQGPELLIRYENEEAVDDSQLPKDRFSAERLKGVDSTLKIQPAELGDSAVYLCASSQDTLQGDTQYFGPGTRLTVL.

The rearrangement joins TRBV10-3 to TRBJ2-7; D may be TRBD1 (5 bases). The CDR3 spans 11 residues. V gave up 8 bases and J gave up 2 bases, with 7 bases separating them. Germline V lookup: CDR1 ENHRY, CDR2 SYGVKD. CDR3 sequence (DNA): TGTGCCATCCAGGGTACCTACGAGCAGTACTTC. Amino acid sequence: CAIQGTYEQYF.

The V gene is TRBV18, the J gene TRBJ2-1; 7 positions agree with TRBD2. The CDR3 is 16 residues long. The germline V gene has CDR1 KGHSH and CDR2 LQKENI. Trimming cost V 1 base and J 7 bases; bases outside gene matches: 10. The CDR3 spells CASSPLRSSGLNEQFF. The CDR3 DNA follows: TGTGCCAGCTCACCACTTCGATCTAGCGGTCTGAATGAGCAGTTCTTC.

This CDR3 reads CASSPPGLAHNEQFF. In DNA, the CDR3 is TGTGCCAGCAGTCCCCCGGGACTAGCCCACAATGAGCAGTTCTTC. The chain joins TRBV27 to TRBJ2-1; 9 bases fit TRBD2. The junction had 7 bases not matched to a gene; V was cut back by 5 bases and J by 5 bases. This CDR3 comprises 15 residues. Germline lookup yields CDR1 MNHEY and CDR2 SMNVEV (reference sequence).

The chain joins TRBV6-5 to TRBJ1-5; D is perhaps TRBD1 (5 bases). Germline CDR1 reads MNHEY; CDR2 reads SVGAGI. Trimming shortened V by 5 bases and J by 5 bases, and 10 bases separated the two germline ends. There are 13 residues in the CDR3. The CDR3 spells CASSPQGYQPQHF. In DNA, the CDR3 is TGTGCCAGCAGTCCGCAGGGTTATCAGCCCCAGCATTTT.

This chain joins TRBV29-1 and TRBJ2-3, with 8 bases identical to TRBD1. The CDR3 extends over 14 amino acids. Germline V lookup: CDR1 SQVTM, CDR2 ANQGSEA. Losses at the gene ends were 3 bases for V and 4 bases for J; bases not matched to a gene: 6. The CDR3 loop reads CSVETGAAPDTQYF. The DNA for the CDR3 is TGCAGCGTTGAGACAGGGGCCGCGCCAGATACGCAGTATTTT.

This clone occurred a few times. The rearrangement links TRBV3-1 (or the pseudogene TRBV3-2) to TRBJ2-6; TRBD1 aligns across 7 bases. The CDR3 extends over 18 amino acids. Germline V lookup: CDR1 LGHDT, CDR2 YNNKEL (reference sequence). The V segment lost 0 bases and the J segment 0 bases; nucleotides outside the gene matches: 5. This CDR3 reads CASSQDKGQPSGANVLTF. CDR3 coding DNA: TGTGCCAGCAGCCAAGATAAGGGACAGCCCTCTGGGGCCAACGTCCTGACTTTC.

This chain joins TRBV19 and TRBJ2-5; 8 nucleotides align to TRBD1. V shed 9 bases, J shed 4 bases, and the junction held 13 bases outside the gene matches. Germline CDR1 and CDR2: LNHDA and SQIVND (reference sequence). The CDR3 loop spans 15 amino acids. In DNA form, the CDR3 reads TGTGCCAGCCGCCAGCAGGGGGCGTTTGTAGAGACCCAGTACTTC. It translates to CASRQQGAFVETQYF.

The chain links TRBV12-5 to TRBJ2-7; D is undetermined. This CDR3 spans 14 amino acids. Trimming shortened V by 6 bases and J by 2 bases, and 14 bases separated the two germline ends. CDR1 LGHNT and CDR2 FRNRAP come from the germline V gene. The CDR3 coding sequence is TGTGCTAGTGGGATGCTGACACAAACCTACGAGCAGTACTTC. It yields the protein CASGMLTQTYEQYF. The variable domain in full, with the rest retrieved from reference TRBV12-5 and TRBJ2-7, is DARVTQTPRHKVTEMGQEVTMRCQPILGHNTVFWYRQTMMQGLELLAYFRNRAPLDDSGMPKDRFSAEMPDATLATLKIQPSEPRDSAVYFCASGMLTQTYEQYFGPGTRLTVT.

This clone was seen once. The V gene is TRBV27, the J gene TRBJ1-5, with TRBD1 as a possible D gene (6 bases). Germline lookup yields CDR1 MNHEY and CDR2 SMNVEV (reference sequence). The V end was cut by 1 base, the J end by 5 bases, with 12 bases between. There are 15 residues in the CDR3. CDR3 bases: TGTGCCAGCAGTTTATTTTACAGGGCCGATCAGCCCCAGCATTTT. It yields the protein CASSLFYRADQPQHF.

The chain is built from TRBV24-1 and TRBJ2-2, with D possibly TRBD1 on 6 matching bases. Germline V gene data show CDR1 as KGHDR and CDR2 as SFDVKD. The germline V and J ends were trimmed by 3 bases and 3 bases, with 16 bases remaining between them. The CDR3 totals 17 residues. As DNA, the CDR3 is TGTGCCACCAGTGATCTGGGACACCCACGGGACACCGGGGAGCTGTTTTTT. Translated, it gives CATSDLGHPRDTGELFF.

This rearrangement joins TRBV4-1 to TRBJ2-7, with D tentatively TRBD1 (6 bases). Trimming cost V 1 base and J 2 bases, with 9 bases left between them. CDR1 MGHRA and CDR2 YSYEKL come from the germline V gene. The CDR3 runs to 14 residues. The chain's CDR3 is CASSQVDSTYEQYF. The CDR3 nucleotides read TGCGCCAGCAGCCAAGTGGACAGTACCTACGAGCAGTACTTC.

This clone was counted a single time. This rearrangement joins TRBV19 to TRBJ1-2, with TRBD1 identical over 8 bases. The CDR3 is 12 amino acids. Germline lookup yields CDR1 LNHDA and CDR2 SQIVND (reference sequence). Trimming cost V 10 bases and J 3 bases; bases outside gene matches: 4. CDR3 loop: CATDRGDYGYTF. Written as DNA, the CDR3 is TGTGCCACCGACAGGGGAGACTATGGCTACACCTTC.

This chain connects TRBV11-2 to TRBJ1-6; D remains ambiguous. The CDR3 contains 12 residues. Germline CDR1 reads SGHAT; CDR2 reads FQNNGV. V lost 3 bases to trimming and J lost 14 bases, with 11 bases between them. CDR3 coding DNA: TGTGCCAGCAGCTTTAGCGCCCCGACCCTCCACTTT. This codes for CASSFSAPTLHF.

The chain couples TRBV2 to TRBJ2-2, with 12 bases lining up with TRBD2. Germline V gene sequence: CDR1 SNHLY, CDR2 FYNNEI. The CDR3 has 15 residues. After removal of 2 bases from V and 5 bases from J, the junction contained 0 bases not matched to a gene. The CDR3 bases are TGTGCCAGCAGTGAAACTAGCGGGAGGACCGGGGAGCTGTTTTTT. Protein sequence: CASSETSGRTGELFF. The variable domain in full, completed from reference TRBV2 and TRBJ2-2, reads EPEVTQTPSHQVTQMGQEVILRCVPISNHLYFYWYRQILGQKVEFLVSFYNNEISEKSEIFDDQFSVERPDGSNFTLKIRSTKLEDSAMYFCASSETSGRTGELFFGEGSRLTVL.

This sequence joins TRBV29-1 and TRBJ1-2; D unclear. The CDR3 has 10 amino acids. The ends were cut back, 7 bases at V and 6 bases at J, with 9 bases in the middle. Looked up from germline, CDR1 is SQVTM and CDR2 is ANQGSEA. The CDR3 protein is CSAVGNGYTF. In DNA form, the CDR3 reads TGCAGCGCCGTCGGGAATGGCTACACCTTC.

The J gene is TRBJ1-1, the V gene TRBV15, with unresolved D. Trimming took off 1 base at V and 4 bases at J, with 13 bases between the two ends. The germline V gene encodes CDR1 LNHNV and CDR2 YYDKDF (reference sequence). The CDR3 has 15 amino acids. This CDR3 reads CATSRVEGAGTEAFF. The CDR3, as DNA: TGTGCCACCAGCAGAGTCGAAGGTGCAGGCACTGAAGCTTTCTTT.

The sample holds one count of this clone. The DNA of the CDR3 is TGTGCCAGCTCACCGCAGGGGGTGTTTGGTAATTCACCCCTCCACTTT. Amino acid sequence: CASSPQGVFGNSPLHF. The chain recombines TRBV18 with TRBJ1-6; TRBD1 matches at 7 bases. V shed 3 bases and J 6 bases; nucleotides not matched to a gene: 8. CDR3 length: 16 amino acids. Germline V gene data show CDR1 as KGHSH and CDR2 as LQKENI.